Listed here is a single T cell receptor beta chain. Its antigen is not identified. Profiled with immunoSEQ multiplex PCR; TCRdb holds only in-frame clones, not every one. Of 35,000 to 50,000 clones listed, about 82% were seen once; the top ten hold about 20%. The data stem from a study of T cell responses to AZD1222 COVID-19 vaccine. Study-level findings and limits: The span of vaccine-associated CD4 TCRs extended across spike, with dominance at 160-218 and 743-854. Per reports, nearly half of all spike-specific TCRs target regions that are unmutated in variants.

Trimming shortened V by 3 bases and J by 3 bases, and 8 bases separated the two germline ends. The CDR3 extends over 14 amino acids. Germline CDR1 is KGHSH and CDR2 is LQKENI. The chain combines TRBV18 with TRBJ1-4, with a possible D match to TRBD1 (6 bases). The clonotype was recovered from an adult who received the MenACWY meningococcal vaccine as a control. The sample was peripheral blood, taken 28 days after the second dose of the MenACWY control vaccine. As DNA, the CDR3 is TGTGCCAGCTCACCCAGGGGAGCTAATGAAAAACTGTTTTTT. It codes for CASSPRGANEKLFF.